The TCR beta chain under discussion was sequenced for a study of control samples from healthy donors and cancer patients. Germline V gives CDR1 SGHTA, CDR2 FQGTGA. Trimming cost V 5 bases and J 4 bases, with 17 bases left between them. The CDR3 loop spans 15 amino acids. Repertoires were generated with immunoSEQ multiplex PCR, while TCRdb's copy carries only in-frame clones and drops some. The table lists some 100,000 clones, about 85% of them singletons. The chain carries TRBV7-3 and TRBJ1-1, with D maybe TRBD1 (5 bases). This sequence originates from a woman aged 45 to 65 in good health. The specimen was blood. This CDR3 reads CASSPGTLASTEAFF. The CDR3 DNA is TGTGCCAGCAGCCCGGGGACCCTAGCAAGCACTGAAGCTTTCTTT.